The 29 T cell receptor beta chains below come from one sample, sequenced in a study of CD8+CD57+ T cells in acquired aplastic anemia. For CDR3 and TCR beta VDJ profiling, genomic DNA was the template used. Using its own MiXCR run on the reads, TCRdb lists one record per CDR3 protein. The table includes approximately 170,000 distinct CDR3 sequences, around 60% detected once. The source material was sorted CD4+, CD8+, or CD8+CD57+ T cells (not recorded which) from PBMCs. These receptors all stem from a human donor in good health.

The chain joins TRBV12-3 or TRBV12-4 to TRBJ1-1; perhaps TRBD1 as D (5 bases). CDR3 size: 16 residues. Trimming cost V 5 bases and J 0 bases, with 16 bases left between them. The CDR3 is CASSGGPGTVNTEAFF. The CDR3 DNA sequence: TGTGCCAGCAGTGGCGGACCCGGGACTGTGAACACTGAAGCTTTCTTT.

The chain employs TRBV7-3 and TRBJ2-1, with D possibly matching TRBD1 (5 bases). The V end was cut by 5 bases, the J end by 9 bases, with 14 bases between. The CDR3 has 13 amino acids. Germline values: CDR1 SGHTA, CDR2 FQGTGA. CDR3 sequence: CASSRPGSGEQFF. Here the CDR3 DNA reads TGTGCCAGCAGCCGCCCAGGGTCAGGTGAGCAGTTCTTC.

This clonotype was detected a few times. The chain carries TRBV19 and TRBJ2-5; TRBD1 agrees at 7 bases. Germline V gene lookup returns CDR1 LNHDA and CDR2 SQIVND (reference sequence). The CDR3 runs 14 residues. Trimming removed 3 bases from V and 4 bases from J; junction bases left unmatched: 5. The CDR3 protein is CASSIRGTVETQYF. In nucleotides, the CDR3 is TGTGCCAGTAGTATCAGGGGGACGGTAGAGACCCAGTACTTC.

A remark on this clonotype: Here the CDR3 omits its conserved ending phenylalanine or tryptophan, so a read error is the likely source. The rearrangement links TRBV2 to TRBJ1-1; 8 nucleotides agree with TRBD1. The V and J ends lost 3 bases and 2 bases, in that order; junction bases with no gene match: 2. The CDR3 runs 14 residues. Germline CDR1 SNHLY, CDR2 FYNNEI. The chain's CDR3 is CASSEDRANTEAFL. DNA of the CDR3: TGTGCCAGCAGTGAGGACAGGGCTAACACTGAAGCTTTCCTT.

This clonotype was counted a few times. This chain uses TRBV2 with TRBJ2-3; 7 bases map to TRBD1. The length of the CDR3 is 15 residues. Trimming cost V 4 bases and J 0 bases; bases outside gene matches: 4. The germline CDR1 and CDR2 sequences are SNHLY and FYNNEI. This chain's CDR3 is CASSGGGESTDTQYF. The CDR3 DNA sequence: TGTGCCAGCAGTGGAGGGGGCGAGAGCACAGATACGCAGTATTTT.

For the CDR3, the DNA is TGTGCCACCAGTGATACTGACAGGGGGCTCTACGAGCAGTACTTC. This sequence encodes CATSDTDRGLYEQYF. This sequence joins TRBV24-1 and TRBJ2-7, with TRBD1 identical over 10 bases. Germline V lookup: CDR1 KGHDR, CDR2 SFDVKD. The J segment lost 3 bases and the V segment lost 3 bases, leaving 4 bases of the junction unmatched. The CDR3 is made up of 15 amino acids.

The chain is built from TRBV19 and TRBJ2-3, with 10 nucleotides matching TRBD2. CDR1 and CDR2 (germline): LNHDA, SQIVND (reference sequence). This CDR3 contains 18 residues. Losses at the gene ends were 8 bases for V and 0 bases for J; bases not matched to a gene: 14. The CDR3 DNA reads TGTGCCAGTGGCAGACCCGGGACTAGCGTCGCTAGCACAGATACGCAGTATTTT. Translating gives CASGRPGTSVASTDTQYF.

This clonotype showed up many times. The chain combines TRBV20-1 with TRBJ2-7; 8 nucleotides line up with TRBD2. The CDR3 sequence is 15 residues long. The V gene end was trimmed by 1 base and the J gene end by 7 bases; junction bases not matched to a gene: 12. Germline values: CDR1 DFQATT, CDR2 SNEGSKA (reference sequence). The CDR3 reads CSARVVTSDFLEQYF. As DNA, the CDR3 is TGCAGTGCTAGAGTTGTGACTAGCGACTTCTTGGAGCAGTACTTC.

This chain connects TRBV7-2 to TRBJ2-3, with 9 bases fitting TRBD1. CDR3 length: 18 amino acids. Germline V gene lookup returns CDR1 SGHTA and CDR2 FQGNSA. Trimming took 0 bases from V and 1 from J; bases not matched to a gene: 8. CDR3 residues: CASSLAGQGFLGTDTQYF. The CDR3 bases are TGTGCCAGCAGCTTAGCAGGACAGGGGTTTTTGGGCACAGATACGCAGTATTTT.

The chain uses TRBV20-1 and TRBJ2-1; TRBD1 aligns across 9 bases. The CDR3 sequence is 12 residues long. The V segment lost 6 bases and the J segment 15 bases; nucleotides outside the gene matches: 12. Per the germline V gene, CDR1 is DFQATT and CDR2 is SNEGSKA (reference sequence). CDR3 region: CSAVKTGGIWFF. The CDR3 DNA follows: TGCAGTGCAGTCAAGACAGGGGGTATCTGGTTCTTC.

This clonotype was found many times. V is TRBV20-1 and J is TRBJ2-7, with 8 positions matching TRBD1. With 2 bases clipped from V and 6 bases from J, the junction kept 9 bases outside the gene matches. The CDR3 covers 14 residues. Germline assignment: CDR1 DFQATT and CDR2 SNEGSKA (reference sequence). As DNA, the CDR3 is TGCAGTGCTAGATTCGGGTTTACAGGGGGCGAGCAGTACTTC. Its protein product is CSARFGFTGGEQYF.

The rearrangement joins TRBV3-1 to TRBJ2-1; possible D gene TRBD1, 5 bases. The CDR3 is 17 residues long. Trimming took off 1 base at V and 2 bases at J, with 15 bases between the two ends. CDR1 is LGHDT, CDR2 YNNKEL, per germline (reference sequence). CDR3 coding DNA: TGTGCCAGCAGCCAAGGAAAGGACAAGGCTACCTACAATGAGCAGTTCTTC. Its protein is CASSQGKDKATYNEQFF.

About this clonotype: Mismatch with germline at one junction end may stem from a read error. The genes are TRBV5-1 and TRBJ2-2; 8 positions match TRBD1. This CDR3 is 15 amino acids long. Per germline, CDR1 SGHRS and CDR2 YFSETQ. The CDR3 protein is CAGSTGGISSGELFF. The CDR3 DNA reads TGCGCCGGCAGCACAGGGGGGATATCTTCCGGGGAGCTGTTTTTT.

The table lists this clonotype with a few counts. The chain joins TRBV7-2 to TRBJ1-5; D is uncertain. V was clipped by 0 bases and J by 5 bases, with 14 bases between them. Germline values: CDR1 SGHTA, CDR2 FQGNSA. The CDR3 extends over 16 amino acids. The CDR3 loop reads CASSLALSFRHQPQHF. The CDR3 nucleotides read TGTGCCAGCAGCTTAGCGCTCTCATTTCGTCATCAGCCCCAGCATTTT.

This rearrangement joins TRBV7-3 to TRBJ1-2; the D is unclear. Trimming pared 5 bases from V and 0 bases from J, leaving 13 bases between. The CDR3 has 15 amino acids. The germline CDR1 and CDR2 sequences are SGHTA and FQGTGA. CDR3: CASSATGESNYGYTF. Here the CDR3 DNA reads TGTGCCAGCAGCGCAACTGGGGAGTCTAACTATGGCTACACCTTC.

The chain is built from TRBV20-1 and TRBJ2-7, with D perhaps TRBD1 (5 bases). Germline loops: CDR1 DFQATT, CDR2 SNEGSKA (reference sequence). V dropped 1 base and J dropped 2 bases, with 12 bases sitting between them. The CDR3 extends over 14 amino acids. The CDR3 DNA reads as TGCAGTGCTAGAGTACCACAGGTTACCTACGAGCAGTACTTC. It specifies CSARVPQVTYEQYF.

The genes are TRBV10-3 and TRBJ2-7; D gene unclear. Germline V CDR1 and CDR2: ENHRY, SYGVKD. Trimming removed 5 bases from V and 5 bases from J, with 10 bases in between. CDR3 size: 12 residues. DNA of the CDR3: TGTGCCATCAGTTTACACGCCAACGAGCAGTACTTC. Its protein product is CAISLHANEQYF.

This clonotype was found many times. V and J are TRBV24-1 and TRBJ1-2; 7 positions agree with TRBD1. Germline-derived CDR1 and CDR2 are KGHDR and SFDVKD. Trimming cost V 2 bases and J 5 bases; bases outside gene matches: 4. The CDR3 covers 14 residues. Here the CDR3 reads CATSDWTGGYGYTF. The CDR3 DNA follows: TGTGCCACCAGTGATTGGACAGGTGGATATGGCTACACCTTC.

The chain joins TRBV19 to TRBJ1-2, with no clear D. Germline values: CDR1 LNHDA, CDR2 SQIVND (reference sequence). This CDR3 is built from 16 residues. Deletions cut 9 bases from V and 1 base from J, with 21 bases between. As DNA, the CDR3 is TGTGCCAGCACACCGGATGTAGGTCGAGGTAACTATGGCTACACCTTC. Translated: CASTPDVGRGNYGYTF.

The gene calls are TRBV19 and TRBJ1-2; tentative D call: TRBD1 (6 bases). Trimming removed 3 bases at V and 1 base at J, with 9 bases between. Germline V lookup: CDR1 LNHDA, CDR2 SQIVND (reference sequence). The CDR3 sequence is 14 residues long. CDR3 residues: CASSISDSNYGYTF. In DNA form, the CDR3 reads TGTGCCAGTAGTATTTCGGACAGTAACTATGGCTACACCTTC.

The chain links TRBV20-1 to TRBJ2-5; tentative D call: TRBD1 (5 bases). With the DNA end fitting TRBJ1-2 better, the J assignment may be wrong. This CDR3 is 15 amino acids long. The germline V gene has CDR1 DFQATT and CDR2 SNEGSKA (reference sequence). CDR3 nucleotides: TGCAGTGCTAGGACTGTGGGGGGGGAACCCTATGGCTACACCTTC. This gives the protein CSARTVGGEPYGYTF.

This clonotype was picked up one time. CDR3: CASSFMLADEQYF. The CDR3, as DNA: TGTGCCAGCAGCTTTATGCTAGCGGACGAGCAGTACTTC. The V call is TRBV7-2, the J call TRBJ2-7; the match to TRBD2 covers 7 bases. Losses at the gene ends were 3 bases for V and 5 bases for J; bases not matched to a gene: 4. The CDR3 sequence is 13 residues long. CDR1 is SGHTA and CDR2 is FQGNSA in the germline V gene.

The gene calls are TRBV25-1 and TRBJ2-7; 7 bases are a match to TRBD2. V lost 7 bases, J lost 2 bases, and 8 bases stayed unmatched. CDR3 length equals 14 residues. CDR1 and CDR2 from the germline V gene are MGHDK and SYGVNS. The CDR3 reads CASNREGEAYEQYF. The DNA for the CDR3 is TGTGCCAGCAATAGGGAGGGTGAAGCCTACGAGCAGTACTTC.

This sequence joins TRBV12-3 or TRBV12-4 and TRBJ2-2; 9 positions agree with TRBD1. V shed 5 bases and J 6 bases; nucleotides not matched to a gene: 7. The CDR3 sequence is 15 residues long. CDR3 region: CASSPTGGGSGELFF. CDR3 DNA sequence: TGTGCCAGCAGTCCTACAGGGGGCGGGTCCGGGGAGCTGTTTTTT.

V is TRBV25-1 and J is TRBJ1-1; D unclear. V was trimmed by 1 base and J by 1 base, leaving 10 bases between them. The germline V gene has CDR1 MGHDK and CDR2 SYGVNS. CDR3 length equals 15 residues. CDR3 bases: TGTGCCAGCAGTGAATCGGGTGCGGGGAACACTGAAGCTTTCTTT. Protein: CASSESGAGNTEAFF.

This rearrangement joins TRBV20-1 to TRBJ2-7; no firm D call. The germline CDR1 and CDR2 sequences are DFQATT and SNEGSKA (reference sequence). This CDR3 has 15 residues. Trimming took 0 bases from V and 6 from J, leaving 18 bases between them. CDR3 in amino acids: CSARDIQTQTSEQYF. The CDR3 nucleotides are TGCAGTGCTAGAGATATTCAGACCCAAACTTCCGAGCAGTACTTC.

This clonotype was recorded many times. CDR3 DNA sequence: TGCGCCAGCAGCCAAGATCAGGTACTGGCTAGCACAGATACGCAGTATTTT. Amino acids: CASSQDQVLASTDTQYF. The chain is built from TRBV4-1 and TRBJ2-3; D is unresolved. CDR3 length equals 17 residues. The germline V and J ends were trimmed by 0 bases and 0 bases, with 13 bases remaining between them. Germline assignment: CDR1 MGHRA and CDR2 YSYEKL.

The CDR3 sequence: CASSERGQATNEQYF. CDR3 DNA: TGTGCCAGCAGTGAACGGGGACAAGCGACCAACGAGCAGTACTTC. V is TRBV25-1 and J is TRBJ2-7; D is perhaps TRBD1 (6 bases). Germline-derived CDR1 and CDR2 are MGHDK and SYGVNS. This CDR3 has 15 amino acids. V was cut by 2 bases and J by 5 bases, with 16 bases left in between.

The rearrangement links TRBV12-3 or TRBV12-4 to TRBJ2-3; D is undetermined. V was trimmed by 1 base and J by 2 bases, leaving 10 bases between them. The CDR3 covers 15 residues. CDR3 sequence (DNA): TGTGCCAGCAGTTTAGAGACAAGCACCACAGATACGCAGTATTTT. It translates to CASSLETSTTDTQYF.